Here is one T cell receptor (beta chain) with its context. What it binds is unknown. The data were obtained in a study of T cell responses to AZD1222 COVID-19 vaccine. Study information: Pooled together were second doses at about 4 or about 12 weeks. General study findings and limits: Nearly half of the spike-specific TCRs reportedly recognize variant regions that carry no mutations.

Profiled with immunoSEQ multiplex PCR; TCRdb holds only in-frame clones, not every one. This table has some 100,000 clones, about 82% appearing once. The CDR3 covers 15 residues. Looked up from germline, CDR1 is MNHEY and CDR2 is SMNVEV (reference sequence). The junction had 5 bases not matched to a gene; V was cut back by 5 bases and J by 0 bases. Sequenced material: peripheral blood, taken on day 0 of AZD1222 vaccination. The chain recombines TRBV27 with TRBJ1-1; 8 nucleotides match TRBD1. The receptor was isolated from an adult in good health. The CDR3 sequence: CASSRGQGMNTEAFF. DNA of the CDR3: TGTGCCAGCAGTCGTGGACAGGGCATGAACACTGAAGCTTTCTTT.